This section outlines one T cell receptor (beta chain) sequence together with its context. Germline CDR1 reads SGHTA; CDR2 reads FQGNSA. The CDR3 covers 18 residues. The junction had 12 bases not matched to a gene; V was cut back by 3 bases and J by 4 bases. This entry is derived from a study of regulatory T cells in long-lasting Graves disease. Arm-PCR with iRepertoire HTBI primers amplified the CDR3 regions for these TCR beta libraries. TCRdb analysed the multiplex PCR reads with MiXCR anew, one entry per CDR3 protein. The table lists some 370,000 distinct CDR3 sequences, less than 30% of them singletons. Documented time point: persistent/refractory GD, antithyroid drugs over 5 years with positive TRAb. RNA isolated from PBMCs was used to make the TCR library.

The TCR originated in a woman between 40 and 55 years old with Graves disease. The chain combines TRBV7-2 with TRBJ2-5, with 12 bases identical to TRBD1. The sample here was peripheral blood mononuclear cells (PBMCs), taken when the disease was refractory, from a patient treated with antithyroid drugs. DNA of the CDR3: TGTGCCAGCAGCTTGGGCTGGGGGGGGACAGGGGGCTTAGAGACCCAGTACTTC. It specifies CASSLGWGGTGGLETQYF.